This T cell receptor (beta chain) originates from a study of T-cell memory formation after mild COVID-19 (dated by TCRdb to the early 2020s). Background for the entire study: Most TCR sequence clusters were specific to one of the two donors. T-cell clones expanding and contracting after mild COVID-19 in a couple of donors were tracked by longitudinal TCRalpha and TCRbeta repertoire sequencing. Two young, previously healthy adult volunteers made up the cohort, one male and one female. What the study reported, not specific to this receptor: The study included only a couple of mild cases, and larger cohorts that include severe cases with pre-infection samples were judged to be necessary. Balanced CD4/CD8 phenotypes were observed for clones contracting from day 15 to 85, whereas a bias towards CD4+ was observed for a second wave of clones expanding from day 15 to 37. SARS-CoV-2 specificity was not confirmed for the second-wave clones peaking on day 37. Contracting CD4+ clones turned up mainly in the CM and EM memory subsets, whereas EMRA was where CD8+ clones were enriched. Some responding clones were found in pre-infection memory, which suggests that pre-existing cross-reactive memory T cells took part in the SARS-CoV-2 response.

The sequencer was an Illumina NovaSeq 6000. cDNA libraries for TCRalpha and TCRbeta were prepared by 5'RACE using constant-segment primers, with sample barcodes and unique molecular identifiers added. RNA was extracted from every sample with Trizol reagent. Amplification of the libraries took two PCR steps, and the second step added a second sample barcode plus Illumina TruSeq adapters. Sequencing of libraries was performed on an Illumina NovaSeq with 2 x 150 bp paired-end reads. In the paper's pipeline: With migec v1.2.7, reads were demultiplexed and then collapsed into UMI-guided consensus sequences. Using mixcr v2.1.11, UMI consensuses were aligned to TRA and TRB V and J templates and then assembled into clonotypes. Clonotypes were classified as expanded or contracted when called significant by both edgeR and NoisET, with noise models trained on biological replicates. For edgeR calls, the thresholds were a false discovery rate-adjusted p below 0.01 and a log2 fold-change of 1. As an exploratory analysis of dynamics, max-normalized trajectories of the 1000 most abundant clonotypes were examined with PCA combined with hierarchical clustering. Each responding clone was given a CD4 or CD8 phenotype based on the CD4+ and CD8+ repertoires, which had been sequenced separately. TCRdb cleaned the public reads at Q25 with fastp, built clones with MiXCR and kept in-frame beta chains. Each CDR3 protein gets just one entry, which takes the most common genes and DNA from the rows behind it. These V and J calls originate from TCRdb's pipeline instead of the authors' own analysis. This sample gives hundreds of thousands of distinct CDR3 sequences in total; 20% to 25% of them show up just once. Around 23% of the sample comes from the top ten.

For CDR1 and CDR2, the germline V gene lists SGHTA and FQGNSA. A distance of 14 bases separates the germline ends of V and J, which lose 5 bases and 1 base respectively. Reading from cysteine to phenylalanine, the CDR3 counts 15 amino acids. Left in the record is the CDR3 DNA by itself, 45 bases read in frame from the first base. About this clonotype: The clone's antigen remains unknown. Base qualities are not recorded, but no much larger clone differs from it by a single base.

Ficoll-Paque density gradient centrifugation was the method used to isolate PBMCs. The TCR originated in a man aged 18 to 30 who had mild COVID-19 (a few samples of this study predate the infection). The sample titles of this study are shuffled in the database, so cell type and time point are left out; the donor was told from shared clones. This chain joins TRBV7-2 to TRBJ1-1, with no D gene named confidently. Sequenced material: PBMCs or a T cell subset sorted from them (not recorded which). Read as DNA, the sequence is TGTGCCAGCAGCACCTGGGTAGGGCGGAACACTGAAGCTTTCTTT. Its amino acids are CASSTWVGRNTEAFF.